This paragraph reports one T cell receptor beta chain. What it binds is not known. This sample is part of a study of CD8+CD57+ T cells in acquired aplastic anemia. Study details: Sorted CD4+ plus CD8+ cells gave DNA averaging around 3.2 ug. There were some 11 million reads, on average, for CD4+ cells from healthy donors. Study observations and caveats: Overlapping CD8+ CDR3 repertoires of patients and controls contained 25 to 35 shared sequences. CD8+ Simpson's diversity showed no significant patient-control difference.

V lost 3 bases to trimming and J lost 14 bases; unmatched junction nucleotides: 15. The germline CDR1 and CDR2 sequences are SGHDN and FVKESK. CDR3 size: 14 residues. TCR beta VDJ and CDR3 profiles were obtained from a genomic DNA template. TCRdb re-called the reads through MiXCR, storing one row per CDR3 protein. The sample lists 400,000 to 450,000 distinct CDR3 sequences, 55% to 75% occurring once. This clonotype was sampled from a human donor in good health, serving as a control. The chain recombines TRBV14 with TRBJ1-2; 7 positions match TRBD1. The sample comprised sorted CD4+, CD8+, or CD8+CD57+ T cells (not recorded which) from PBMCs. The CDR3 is CASSHKRVTGYETF. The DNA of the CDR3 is TGTGCCAGCAGCCACAAAAGGGTGACAGGGTACGAGACCTTC.